This TCR beta chain is from a study of CD4+ T cells in melanoma. General study findings and limits: A reported correlation linked neoantigen-specific CD4+ T cells to CD8+, macrophage and B cell function. Neoantigen-specific CD4+ T cells in melanoma reportedly had diverse differentiation states.

Trimming removed 7 bases from V and 1 base from J, with 14 bases in between. CDR3 size: 14 residues. Germline CDR1 SNHLY, CDR2 FYNNEI. The table came from immunoSEQ multiplex PCR; TCRdb's copy has only in-frame clones and leaves some out. The data hold around 10,000 clones, with around 63% observed a single time. Of note for this clone: What it binds is unknown.

The receptor was isolated from a human donor with melanoma. What was sequenced was cells from a culture (not recorded whether cultured in vitro). The J gene is TRBJ2-7, the V gene TRBV2; D assignment may be TRBD1 or TRBD2 (6 bases each). The CDR3 sequence is CASKGVAASYEQYF. The CDR3 DNA sequence: TGTGCCAGCAAGGGGGTAGCGGCTTCCTACGAGCAGTACTTC.